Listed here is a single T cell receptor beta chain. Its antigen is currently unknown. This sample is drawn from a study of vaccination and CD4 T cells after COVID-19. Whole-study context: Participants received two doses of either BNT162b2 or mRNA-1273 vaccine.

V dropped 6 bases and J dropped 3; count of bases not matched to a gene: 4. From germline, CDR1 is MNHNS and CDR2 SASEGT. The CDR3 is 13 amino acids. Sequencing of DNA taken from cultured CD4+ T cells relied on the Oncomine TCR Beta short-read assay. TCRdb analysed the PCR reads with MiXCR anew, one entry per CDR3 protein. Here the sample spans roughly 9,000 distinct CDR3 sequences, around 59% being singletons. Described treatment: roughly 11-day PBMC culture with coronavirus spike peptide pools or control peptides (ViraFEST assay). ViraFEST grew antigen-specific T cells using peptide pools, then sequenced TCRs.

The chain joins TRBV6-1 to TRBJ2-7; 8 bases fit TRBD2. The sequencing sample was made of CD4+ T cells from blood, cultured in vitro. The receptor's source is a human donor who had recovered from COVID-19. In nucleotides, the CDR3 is TGTGCCAGCAGGGGGAGCGGGGGCTACGAGCAGTACTTC. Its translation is CASRGSGGYEQYF.